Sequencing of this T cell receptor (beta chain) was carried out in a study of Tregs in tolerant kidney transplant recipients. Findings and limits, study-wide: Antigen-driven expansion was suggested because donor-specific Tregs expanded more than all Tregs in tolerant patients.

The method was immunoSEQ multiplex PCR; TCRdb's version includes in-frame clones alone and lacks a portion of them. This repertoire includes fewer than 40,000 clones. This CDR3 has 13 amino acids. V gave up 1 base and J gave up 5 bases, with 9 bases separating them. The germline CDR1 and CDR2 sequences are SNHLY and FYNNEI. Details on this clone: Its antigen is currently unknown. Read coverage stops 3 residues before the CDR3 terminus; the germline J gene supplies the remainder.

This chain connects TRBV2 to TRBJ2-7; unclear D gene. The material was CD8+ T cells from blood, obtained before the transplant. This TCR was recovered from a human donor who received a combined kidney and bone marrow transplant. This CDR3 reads CASSEGAAHEQYF. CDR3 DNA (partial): TGTGCCAGCAGTGAAGGGGCCGCCCACGAG.